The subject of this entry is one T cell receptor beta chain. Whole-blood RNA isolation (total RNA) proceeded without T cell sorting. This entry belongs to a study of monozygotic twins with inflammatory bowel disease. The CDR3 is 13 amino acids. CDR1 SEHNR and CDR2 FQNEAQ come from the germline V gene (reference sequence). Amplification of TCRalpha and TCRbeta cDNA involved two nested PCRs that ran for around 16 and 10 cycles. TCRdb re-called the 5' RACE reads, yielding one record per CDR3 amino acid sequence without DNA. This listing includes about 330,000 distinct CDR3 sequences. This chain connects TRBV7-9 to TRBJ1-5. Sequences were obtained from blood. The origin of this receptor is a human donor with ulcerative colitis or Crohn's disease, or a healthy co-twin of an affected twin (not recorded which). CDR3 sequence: CASSRDFDQPQHF. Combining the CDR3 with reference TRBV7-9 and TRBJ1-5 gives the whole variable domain DTGVSQNPRHKITKRGQNVTFRCDPISEHNRLYWYRQTLGQGPEFLTYFQNEAQLEKSRLLSDRFSAERPKGSFSTLEIQRTEQGDSAMYLCASSRDFDQPQHFGDGTRLSIL.